The 5 T cell receptor beta chains listed next were all sequenced from one sample in a study of shared clonotypes between healthy human individuals. Assay used: immunoSEQ multiplex PCR; TCRdb lists only in-frame clones, some missing. The table lists around 600,000 clones, roughly 95% of them singletons. Only CD45RO-negative cells positively selected for CCR7 counted as naive CD8 cells, so terminally differentiated effector memory CD45RA+ cells were excluded. Sequencing input: naive CD8+ T cells sorted from blood. Every receptor here comes from a woman aged 30 to 39 in good health.

This clone was seen only once. This chain connects TRBV28 to TRBJ2-3; 7 bases are a match to TRBD2. There are 19 residues in the CDR3. V was clipped by 5 bases and J by 3 bases; unmatched bases: 20. Germline V gene data show CDR1 as MDHEN and CDR2 as SYDVKM. The CDR3 DNA is TGTGCCAGCAGTCCCCTTATCCCGCGACTAGCCCATGTAACAGATACGCAGTATTTT. This codes for CASSPLIPRLAHVTDTQYF. The variable domain in full, with the rest retrieved from reference TRBV28 and TRBJ2-3, is DVKVTQSSRYLVKRTGEKVFLECVQDMDHENMFWYRQDPGLGLRLIYFSYDVKMKEKGDIPEGYSVSREKKERFSLILESASTNQTSMYLCASSPLIPRLAHVTDTQYFGPGTRLTVL.

The V and J genes are TRBV11-2 and TRBJ2-5; TRBD2 is a possible D gene (5 bases). Per germline, CDR1 SGHAT and CDR2 FQNNGV. The germline V and J ends were trimmed by 1 base and 0 bases, with 15 bases remaining between them. CDR3 length: 17 residues. As DNA, the CDR3 is TGTGCCAGCAGCTTAGTCTGGCCCCGGGGAGACCAAGAGACCCAGTACTTC. This encodes CASSLVWPRGDQETQYF.

This clone was observed once. J is TRBJ2-7 and V is TRBV15; D uncertain. V lost 0 bases and J lost 2, with 17 bases in between. CDR1 is LNHNV, CDR2 YYDKDF, per germline (reference sequence). The CDR3 consists of 17 residues. CDR3 region: CATSRDPSAASAYEQYF. The DNA of the CDR3 is TGTGCCACCAGCAGAGATCCATCTGCGGCCAGCGCCTACGAGCAGTACTTC.

The chain combines TRBV4-2 with TRBJ2-7, with D perhaps assigned TRBD1 or TRBD2 (5 bases each). This CDR3 spans 14 amino acids. Per the germline V gene, CDR1 is LGHNA and CDR2 is YNFKEQ. Trimming took 0 bases from V and 6 from J, leaving 12 bases between them. The CDR3 nucleotides are TGTGCCAGCAGCCAAGATTACGGGGCAGGCGAGCAGTACTTC. Protein: CASSQDYGAGEQYF.

The chain is built from TRBV7-6 and TRBJ2-1; 7 nucleotides match TRBD2. The CDR3 extends over 21 amino acids. Germline V gene lookup returns CDR1 SGHVS and CDR2 FNYEAQ. With V trimmed by 5 bases and J by 0 bases, 22 bases remained unmatched. CDR3 protein: CASSLSDLSRREYGSYNEQFF. The CDR3 bases are TGTGCCAGCAGCCTCAGCGATTTGTCGCGGCGGGAGTACGGCTCCTACAATGAGCAGTTCTTC.